Shown below are 8 T cell receptor beta chains from a single sample sequenced in a study of blood T cell repertoires in COVID-19. Using immunoSEQ multiplex PCR, the repertoire was profiled, and TCRdb retains in-frame clones only, with some absent. The sample shows 200,000 to 250,000 clones, approximately 85% of them seen only once. Material: peripheral blood. These receptors all come from a woman at least 80 years old with COVID-19, enrolled during active disease.

In this sample, this clone turned up a few times. The gene calls are TRBV27 and TRBJ1-6, with 9 bases fitting TRBD1. V shed 6 bases and J 5 bases; nucleotides not matched to a gene: 2. CDR1 is MNHEY and CDR2 is SMNVEV in the germline V gene (reference sequence). The CDR3 length is 14 residues. CDR3 protein: CASRRDRDNSPLHF. Written as DNA, the CDR3 is TGTGCCAGCAGGAGGGACAGGGATAATTCACCCCTCCACTTT.

The chain couples TRBV7-6 to TRBJ1-2, with TRBD1 as a possible D gene (5 bases). The CDR3 spans 15 residues. V was cut by 2 bases and J by 0 bases, with 10 bases left in between. The V gene's germline CDR1 is SGHVS and CDR2 FNYEAQ. The CDR3 loop is CASSLRGVPNYGYTF. Written as DNA, the CDR3 is TGTGCCAGCAGCTTAAGGGGTGTCCCTAACTATGGCTACACCTTC.

The V and J genes are TRBV7-9 and TRBJ1-5; D call uncertain. CDR1 and CDR2 from the germline V gene are SEHNR and FQNEAQ (reference sequence). Trimming cost V 1 base and J 0 bases, with 7 bases left between them. The CDR3 runs 15 residues. CDR3 sequence reads: CASSLGGPSNQPQHF. CDR3 nucleotide sequence: TGTGCCAGCAGCTTAGGAGGCCCTAGCAATCAGCCCCAGCATTTT.

The V gene is TRBV6-5, the J gene TRBJ1-3, with D perhaps matching TRBD1 (5 bases). The CDR3 contains 13 residues. V gave up 7 bases and J gave up 3 bases, with 10 bases separating them. Germline-derived CDR1 and CDR2 are MNHEY and SVGAGI. The CDR3 DNA is TGTGCCAGCATGCCCGGGGGTGGAAACACCATATATTTT. This sequence encodes CASMPGGGNTIYF.

The rearrangement links TRBV15 to TRBJ1-4, with 8 bases identical to TRBD1. Germline trimming cut 0 bases from V and 8 bases from J; bases unmatched to any gene: 5. In germline, CDR1 is LNHNV, CDR2 YYDKDF (reference sequence). CDR3 size: 15 residues. CDR3 nucleotide sequence: TGTGCCACCAGCAGAGATCCCAGGGGGCACGAAAAACTGTTTTTT. As protein: CATSRDPRGHEKLFF.

The chain carries TRBV5-1 and TRBJ2-7, with a weak D call TRBD2 (5 bases). The CDR3 contains 14 residues. V was clipped by 4 bases and J by 0 bases, with 11 bases between them. The germline CDR1 and CDR2 sequences are SGHRS and YFSETQ. The CDR3 DNA follows: TGCGCCAGCAGCAGGAACCGGGACTCCTACGAGCAGTACTTC. Protein sequence: CASSRNRDSYEQYF.

This clone has only one observation. Other DNA sequences in the same sample also yield this CDR3. The chain joins TRBV5-1 to TRBJ2-7, with 7 bases that match TRBD2. Germline V gene lookup returns CDR1 SGHRS and CDR2 YFSETQ. The CDR3 totals 13 residues. V gave up 4 bases and J gave up 7 bases; unmatched junction bases: 8. CDR3 region: CASSGGTGGEQYF. The CDR3 DNA reads as TGCGCCAGCAGCGGCGGGACCGGGGGGGAGCAGTACTTC.

V is TRBV7-6 and J is TRBJ1-3, with TRBD1 identical over 7 bases. The V segment lost 5 bases and the J segment 11 bases; nucleotides outside the gene matches: 15. The germline gives CDR1 SGHVS, CDR2 FNYEAQ. The CDR3 spans 15 residues. For the CDR3, the DNA is TGTGCCAGCAGCGGGACAGCGCTGACGGGAGGGGCCATATATTTT. This encodes CASSGTALTGGAIYF.